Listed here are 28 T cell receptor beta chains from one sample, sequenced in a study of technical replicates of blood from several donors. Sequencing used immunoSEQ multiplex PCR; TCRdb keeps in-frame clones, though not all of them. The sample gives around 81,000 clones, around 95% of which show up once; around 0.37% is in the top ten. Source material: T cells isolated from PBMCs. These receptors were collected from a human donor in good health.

Here the CDR3 reads CASRGTWEDEQFF. The CDR3, as DNA: TGTGCCAGCAGGGGGACATGGGAAGATGAGCAGTTCTTC. The V gene is TRBV7-3, the J gene TRBJ2-1; possibly TRBD1 for D (6 bases). With 6 bases removed from V and 8 bases from J, the gap between germline ends came to 14 bases. The CDR3 runs to 13 residues. The germline V gene has CDR1 SGHTA and CDR2 FQGTGA.

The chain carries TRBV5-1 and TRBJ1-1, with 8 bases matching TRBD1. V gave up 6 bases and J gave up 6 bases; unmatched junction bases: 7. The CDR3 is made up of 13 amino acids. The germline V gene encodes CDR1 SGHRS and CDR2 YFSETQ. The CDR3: CASTSGQVSEAFF. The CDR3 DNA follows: TGCGCCAGCACTTCGGGACAGGTATCTGAAGCTTTCTTT. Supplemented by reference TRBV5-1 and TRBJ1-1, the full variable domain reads KAGVTQTPRYLIKTRGQQVTLSCSPISGHRSVSWYQQTPGQGLQFLFEYFSETQRNKGNFPGRFSGRQFSNSRSEMNVSTLELGDSALYLCASTSGQVSEAFFGQGTRLTVV.

In nucleotides, the CDR3 is TGCAGCGTTGGGACAGGGGAAAAACTGTTTTTT. Protein: CSVGTGEKLFF. V is TRBV29-1 and J is TRBJ1-4; TRBD1 aligns across 8 bases. The CDR3 has 11 amino acids. Trimming took 4 bases from V and 8 from J; bases not matched to a gene: 0. From germline, CDR1 is SQVTM and CDR2 ANQGSEA.

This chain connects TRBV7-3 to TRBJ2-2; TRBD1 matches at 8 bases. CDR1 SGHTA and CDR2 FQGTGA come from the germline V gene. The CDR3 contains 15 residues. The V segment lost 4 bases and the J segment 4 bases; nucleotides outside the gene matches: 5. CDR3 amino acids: CASSYRDRTTGELFF. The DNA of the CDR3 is TGTGCCAGCAGCTACCGGGACAGGACCACCGGGGAGCTGTTTTTT. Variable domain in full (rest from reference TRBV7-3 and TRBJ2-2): GAGVSQTPSNKVTEKGKYVELRCDPISGHTALYWYRQSLGQGPEFLIYFQGTGAADDSGLPNDRFFAVRPEGSVSTLKIQRTERGDSAVYLCASSYRDRTTGELFFGEGSRLTVL.

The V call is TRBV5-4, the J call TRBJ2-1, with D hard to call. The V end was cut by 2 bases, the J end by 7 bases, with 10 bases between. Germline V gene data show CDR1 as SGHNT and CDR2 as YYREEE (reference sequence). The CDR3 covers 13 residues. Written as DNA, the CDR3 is TGTGCCAGCAGCTTTAAACTAACAAATGAGCAGTTCTTC. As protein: CASSFKLTNEQFF.

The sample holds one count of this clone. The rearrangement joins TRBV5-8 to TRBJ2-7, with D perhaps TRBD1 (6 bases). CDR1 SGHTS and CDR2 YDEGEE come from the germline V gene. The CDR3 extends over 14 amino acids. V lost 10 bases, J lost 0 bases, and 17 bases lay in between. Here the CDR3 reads CASQTGTFSYEQYF. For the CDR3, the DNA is TGTGCCTCCCAAACAGGGACCTTCTCCTACGAGCAGTACTTC.

CDR3 amino acids: CASSLPFGYEQYF. The CDR3 DNA reads as TGTGCCAGCAGCCTCCCATTCGGCTACGAGCAGTACTTC. V is TRBV5-6 and J is TRBJ2-7; D unclear. Trimming cost V 4 bases and J 3 bases, with 11 bases left between them. Germline V gene lookup returns CDR1 SGHDT and CDR2 YYEEEE. This CDR3 region has 13 residues.

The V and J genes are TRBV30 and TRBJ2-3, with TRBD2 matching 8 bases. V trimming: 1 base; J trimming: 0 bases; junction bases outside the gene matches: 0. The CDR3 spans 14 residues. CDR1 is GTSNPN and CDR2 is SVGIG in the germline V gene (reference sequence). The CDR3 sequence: CAWSGLASTDTQYF. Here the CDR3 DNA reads TGTGCCTGGAGTGGACTAGCGAGCACAGATACGCAGTATTTT. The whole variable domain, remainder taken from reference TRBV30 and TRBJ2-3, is SQTIHQWPATLVQPVGSPLSLECTVEGTSNPNLYWYRQAAGRGLQLLFYSVGIGQISSEVPQNLSASRPQDRQFILSSKKLLLSDSGFYLCAWSGLASTDTQYFGPGTRLTVL.

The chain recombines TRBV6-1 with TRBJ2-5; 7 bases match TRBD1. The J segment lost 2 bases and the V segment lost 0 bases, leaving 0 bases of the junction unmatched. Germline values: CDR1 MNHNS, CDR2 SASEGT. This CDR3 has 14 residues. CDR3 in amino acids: CASSEAGQQETQYF. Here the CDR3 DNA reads TGTGCCAGCAGTGAAGCGGGACAGCAAGAGACCCAGTACTTC.

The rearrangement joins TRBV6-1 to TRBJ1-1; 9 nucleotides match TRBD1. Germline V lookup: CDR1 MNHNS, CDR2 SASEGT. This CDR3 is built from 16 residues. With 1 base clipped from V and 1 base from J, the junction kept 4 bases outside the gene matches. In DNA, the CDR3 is TGTGCCAGCAGTGAAGGGACAGGGGTTCGGAACACTGAAGCTTTCTTT. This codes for CASSEGTGVRNTEAFF.

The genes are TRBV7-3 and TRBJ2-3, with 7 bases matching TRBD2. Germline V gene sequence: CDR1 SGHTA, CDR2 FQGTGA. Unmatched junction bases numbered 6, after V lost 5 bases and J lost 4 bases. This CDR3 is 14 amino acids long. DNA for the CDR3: TGTGCCAGCAGCCGACGGACTAGGGCAGATACGCAGTATTTT. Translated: CASSRRTRADTQYF.

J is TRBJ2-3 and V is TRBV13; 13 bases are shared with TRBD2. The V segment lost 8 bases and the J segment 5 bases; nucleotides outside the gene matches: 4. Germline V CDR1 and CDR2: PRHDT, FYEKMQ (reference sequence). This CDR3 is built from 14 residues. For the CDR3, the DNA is TGTGCCAGCCTCCGACTAGCGGGAGGAGATACGCAGTATTTT. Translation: CASLRLAGGDTQYF.

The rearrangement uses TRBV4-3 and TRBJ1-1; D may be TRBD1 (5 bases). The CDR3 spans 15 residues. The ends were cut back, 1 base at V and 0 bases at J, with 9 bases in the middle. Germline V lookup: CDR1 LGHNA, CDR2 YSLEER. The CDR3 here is CASSQAATVNTEAFF. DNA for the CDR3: TGCGCCAGCAGCCAAGCCGCGACAGTGAACACTGAAGCTTTCTTT.

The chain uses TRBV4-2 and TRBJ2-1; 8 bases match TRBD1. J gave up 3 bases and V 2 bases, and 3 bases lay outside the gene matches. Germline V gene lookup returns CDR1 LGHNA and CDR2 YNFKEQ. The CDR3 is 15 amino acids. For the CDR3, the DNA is TGTGCCAGCAGCCAACTACAGGGGGTCTACAATGAGCAGTTCTTC. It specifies CASSQLQGVYNEQFF.

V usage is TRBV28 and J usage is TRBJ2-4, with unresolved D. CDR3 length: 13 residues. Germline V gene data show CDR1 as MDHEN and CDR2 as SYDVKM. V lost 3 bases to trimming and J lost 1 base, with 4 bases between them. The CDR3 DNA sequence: TGTGCCAGCAGTTTGAGGGCCAAAAACATTCAGTACTTC. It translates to CASSLRAKNIQYF. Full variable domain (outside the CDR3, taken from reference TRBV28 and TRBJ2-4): DVKVTQSSRYLVKRTGEKVFLECVQDMDHENMFWYRQDPGLGLRLIYFSYDVKMKEKGDIPEGYSVSREKKERFSLILESASTNQTSMYLCASSLRAKNIQYFGAGTRLSVL.

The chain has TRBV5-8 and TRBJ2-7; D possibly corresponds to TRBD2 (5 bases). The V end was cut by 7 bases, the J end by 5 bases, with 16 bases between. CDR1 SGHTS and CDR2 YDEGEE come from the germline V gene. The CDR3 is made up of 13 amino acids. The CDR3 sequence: CASPGEGRDEQYF. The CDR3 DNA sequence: TGTGCCAGCCCGGGCGAAGGGCGGGACGAGCAGTACTTC.

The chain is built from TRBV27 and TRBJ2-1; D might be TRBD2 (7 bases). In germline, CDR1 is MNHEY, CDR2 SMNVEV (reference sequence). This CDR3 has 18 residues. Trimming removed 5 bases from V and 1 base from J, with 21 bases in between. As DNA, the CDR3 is TGTGCCAGCAGTGAGCTAGCGGTTGGGGGCGGATCCTACAATGAGCAGTTCTTC. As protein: CASSELAVGGGSYNEQFF.

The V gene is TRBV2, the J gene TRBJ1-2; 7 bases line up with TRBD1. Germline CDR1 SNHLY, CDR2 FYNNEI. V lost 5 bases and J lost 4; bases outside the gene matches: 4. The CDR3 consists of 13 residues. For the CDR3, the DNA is TGTGCCAGCAGTTCCGGACAGGTCTATGGCTACACCTTC. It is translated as CASSSGQVYGYTF. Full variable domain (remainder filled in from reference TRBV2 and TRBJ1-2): EPEVTQTPSHQVTQMGQEVILRCVPISNHLYFYWYRQILGQKVEFLVSFYNNEISEKSEIFDDQFSVERPDGSNFTLKIRSTKLEDSAMYFCASSSGQVYGYTFGSGTRLTVV.

The DNA for the CDR3 is TGTGCCAGCAGTTACTTAGCGAGATCCTACAATGAGCAGTTCTTC. Its protein is CASSYLARSYNEQFF. The rearrangement uses TRBV6-5 and TRBJ2-1; possibly TRBD2 for D (5 bases). The CDR3 spans 15 residues. Germline assignment: CDR1 MNHEY and CDR2 SVGAGI. The V end lost 1 base, the J end lost 1 base, and 8 bases lay between the germline ends.

The CDR3 DNA follows: TGTGCTAGTGGTTTGACAAGGGGGCTGAGCACAGATACGCAGTATTTT. Translation gives CASGLTRGLSTDTQYF. The J gene is TRBJ2-3, the V gene TRBV12-5, with 7 bases fitting TRBD1. The CDR3 is made up of 16 amino acids. The germline gives CDR1 LGHNT, CDR2 FRNRAP. V lost 2 bases and J lost 0; bases outside the gene matches: 5.

CDR3 sequence reads: CASSILAGVDTQYF. The CDR3 DNA is TGTGCCAGTAGTATACTAGCGGGAGTAGATACGCAGTATTTT. This sequence joins TRBV19 and TRBJ2-3; 10 bases are a match to TRBD2. The CDR3 spans 14 residues. From germline, CDR1 is LNHDA and CDR2 SQIVND (reference sequence). V lost 2 bases, J lost 5 bases, and 1 base stayed unmatched.

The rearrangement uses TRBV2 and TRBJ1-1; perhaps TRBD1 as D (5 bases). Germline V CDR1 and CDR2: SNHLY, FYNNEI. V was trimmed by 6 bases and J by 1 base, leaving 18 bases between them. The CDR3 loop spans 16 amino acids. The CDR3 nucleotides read TGTGCCAGCAGGGACCCAGGGTCCCCTGAGAACACTGAAGCTTTCTTT. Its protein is CASRDPGSPENTEAFF.

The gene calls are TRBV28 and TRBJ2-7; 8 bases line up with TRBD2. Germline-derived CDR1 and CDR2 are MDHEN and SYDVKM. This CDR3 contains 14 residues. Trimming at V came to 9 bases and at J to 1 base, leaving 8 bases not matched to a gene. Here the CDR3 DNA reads TGTGCCAGTAAACAAGCGGGAGCTTCCTACGAGCAGTACTTC. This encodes CASKQAGASYEQYF.

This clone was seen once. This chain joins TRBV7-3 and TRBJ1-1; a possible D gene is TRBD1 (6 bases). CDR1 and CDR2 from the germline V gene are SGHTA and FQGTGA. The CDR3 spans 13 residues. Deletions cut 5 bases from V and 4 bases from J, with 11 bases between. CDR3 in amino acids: CASSVTGATEAFF. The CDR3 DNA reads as TGTGCCAGCAGCGTGACAGGCGCCACTGAAGCTTTCTTT.

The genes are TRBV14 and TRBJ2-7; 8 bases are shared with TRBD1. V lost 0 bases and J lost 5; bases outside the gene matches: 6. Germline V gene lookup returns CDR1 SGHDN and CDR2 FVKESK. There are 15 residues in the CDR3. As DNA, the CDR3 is TGTGCCAGCAGCCAAGATGGACAGGGCTTCGACGAGCAGTACTTC. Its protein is CASSQDGQGFDEQYF.

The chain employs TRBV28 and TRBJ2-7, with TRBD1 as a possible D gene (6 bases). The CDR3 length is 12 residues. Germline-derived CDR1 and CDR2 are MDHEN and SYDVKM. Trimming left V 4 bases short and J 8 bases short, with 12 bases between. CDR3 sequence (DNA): TGTGCCAGCAGTTCCCGCAGGGACAAGCAGTACTTC. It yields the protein CASSSRRDKQYF.

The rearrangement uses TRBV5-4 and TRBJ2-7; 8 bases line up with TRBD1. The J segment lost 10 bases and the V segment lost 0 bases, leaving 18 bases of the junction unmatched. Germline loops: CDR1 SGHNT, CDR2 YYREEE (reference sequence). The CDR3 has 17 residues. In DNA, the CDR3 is TGTGCCAGCAGCTTGGGAAAAGCCCGGGACAGGCTCATCGCCCAGTACTTC. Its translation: CASSLGKARDRLIAQYF.

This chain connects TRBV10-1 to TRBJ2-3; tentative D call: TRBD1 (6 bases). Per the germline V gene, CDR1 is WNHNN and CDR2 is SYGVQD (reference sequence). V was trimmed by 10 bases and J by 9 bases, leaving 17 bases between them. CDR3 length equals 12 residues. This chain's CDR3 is CATQSPGETQYF. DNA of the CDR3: TGCGCCACCCAATCTCCAGGGGAAACGCAGTATTTT.